The rows below give T cell receptor beta chains drawn from one sample of a study of blood T cells in healthy people across ages. TCRdb used MiXCR to reprocess the 5' RACE reads, holding one entry per CDR3 protein. This sample carries about 1.4 million distinct CDR3 sequences, approximately 59% of them seen once, and the ten largest clones take 6.5% to 8.5%. Sequencing used blood. The receptors come from a man aged 18 to 30 in good health. Both conserved end residues are part of each CDR3. D genes are given only for firm matches. Some rows mark clone size as missing; the rest say once, few, many or name a class of expanded clone.

d_call	v_call	clone_size	j_call	cdr3_aa	cdr3_nt
.	TRBV20-1	few	TRBJ2-5	CSARVAPMGTQYF	TGCAGTGCTAGAGTGGCACCAATGGGGACCCAGTACTTC
.	TRBV16	.	TRBJ1-6	CASSQSGGDSPLHF	TGTGCCAGCAGCCAATCAGGGGGGGACTCACCCCTCCACTTT
.	TRBV9	.	TRBJ2-3	CASSVGGLNTDTQYF	TGTGCCAGCAGCGTAGGGGGACTCAACACAGATACGCAGTATTTT
.	TRBV29-1	.	TRBJ1-2	CSGQGNYGYTF	TGCAGCGGCCAGGGTAACTATGGCTACACCTTC
TRBD2	TRBV12-3/TRBV12-4	.	TRBJ2-3	CASSPGTSGRAKWTDTQYF	TGTGCCAGCAGTCCGGGGACTAGCGGGAGGGCTAAATGGACAGATACGCAGTATTTT
.	TRBV6-4	many	TRBJ2-2	CASSDSSTGELFF	TGTGCCAGCAGTGACTCTAGCACCGGGGAGCTGTTTTTT
TRBD2	TRBV5-5	.	TRBJ2-7	CASSRGLAGSDEQYF	TGTGCCAGCAGCCGGGGACTAGCGGGAAGCGACGAGCAGTACTTC
.	TRBV6-5	.	TRBJ1-2	CASSRGGELDYGYTF	TGTGCCAGCAGTCGGGGGGGGGAGTTGGATTATGGCTACACCTTC
TRBD2	TRBV29-1	.	TRBJ2-7	CSVEGLAGVHEQYF	TGCAGCGTTGAAGGGCTAGCGGGAGTCCACGAGCAGTACTTC
TRBD2	TRBV9	.	TRBJ2-3	CASSEGQRGGADTQYF	TGTGCCAGCAGCGAAGGCCAGCGGGGGGGCGCAGATACGCAGTATTTT
.	TRBV7-9	.	TRBJ1-2	CASTPVRGYLSYTF	TGTGCCAGCACCCCTGTACGGGGTTACCTCAGCTACACCTTC
.	TRBV10-2	.	TRBJ2-5	CASSPHKGNEQYF	TGCGCCAGCAGTCCCCATAAGGGTAATGAGCAGTACTTC
.	TRBV15	.	TRBJ2-7	CATSRDRASSSYEQYF	TGTGCCACCAGCAGAGATCGGGCCAGCAGCTCCTACGAGCAGTACTTC
TRBD1	TRBV20-1	.	TRBJ2-1	CSARGGGFDNEQFF	TGCAGTGCTAGAGGAGGGGGCTTCGACAATGAGCAGTTCTTC
TRBD1	TRBV4-2	.	TRBJ2-7	CASSQDQGAHYEQYF	TGTGCCAGCAGCCAAGATCAGGGGGCGCACTACGAGCAGTACTTC
.	TRBV15	.	TRBJ2-1	CATRSTGSFYNEQFF	TGTGCCACCAGATCGACAGGCTCTTTCTACAATGAGCAGTTCTTC
.	TRBV2	.	TRBJ2-1	CASRLAWDEQFF	TGTGCCAGCAGATTAGCTTGGGATGAGCAGTTCTTC
.	TRBV10-3	few	TRBJ1-1	CAITDSTEAFF	TGTGCCATCACCGACAGCACTGAAGCTTTCTTT
.	TRBV6-5	few	TRBJ2-2	CASGMGWTGELFF	TGTGCCAGCGGGATGGGATGGACCGGGGAGCTGTTTTTT
.	TRBV12-3/TRBV12-4	few	TRBJ2-7	CASRRLDEQYF	TGTGCCAGCAGAAGACTCGACGAGCAGTACTTC
.	TRBV25-1	.	TRBJ2-2	CASSEYSGNTGELFF	TGTGCCAGCAGTGAATATTCCGGGAACACCGGGGAGCTGTTTTTT
.	TRBV20-1	.	TRBJ2-7	CSARDNAAGRSYNEQYF	TGCAGTGCTAGAGATAACGCGGCGGGGCGCTCCTACAATGAGCAGTACTTC
TRBD1	TRBV6-5	many	TRBJ1-2	CASSLTPGQSNYGYTF	TGTGCCAGCAGTTTAACACCGGGACAGAGTAACTATGGCTACACCTTC
.	TRBV7-9	.	TRBJ2-2	CASSQPGVAGELFF	TGTGCCAGCAGCCAACCAGGTGTGGCCGGGGAGCTGTTTTTT
TRBD2	TRBV3-1	.	TRBJ2-7	CASSQTTFQREDTYEQYF	TGTGCCAGCAGCCAAACGACTTTCCAGCGGGAGGATACCTACGAGCAGTACTTC
.	TRBV7-9	.	TRBJ1-1	CASSDLGGEAFF	TGTGCCAGCAGCGATTTAGGGGGTGAAGCTTTCTTT
TRBD1	TRBV6-6	.	TRBJ2-3	CASSPDRATDTQYF	TGTGCCAGCAGTCCTGACAGGGCTACAGATACGCAGTATTTT
TRBD2	TRBV10-3	.	TRBJ2-3	CAISELFSGRPSFDTDTQYF	TGTGCCATCAGTGAGCTATTTAGCGGGAGGCCCTCGTTTGACACAGATACGCAGTATTTT
.	TRBV3-1	.	TRBJ2-7	CASSQGNGSSYEQYF	TGTGCCAGCAGCCAAGGTAACGGGAGCTCCTACGAGCAGTACTTC
.	TRBV7-9	.	TRBJ1-1	CASSLSPEAFF	TGTGCCAGCAGCTTATCCCCTGAAGCTTTCTTT
.	TRBV12-3/TRBV12-4	.	TRBJ2-5	CASSFSGYQETQYF	TGTGCCAGCAGTTTCTCGGGGTACCAAGAGACCCAGTACTTC
TRBD2	TRBV7-9	.	TRBJ2-4	CASSSSTSGEEQYF	TGTGCCAGCAGCTCGTCAACTAGCGGTGAAGAGCAGTACTTC
.	TRBV6-6	.	TRBJ2-3	CASSYSAGLDTQYF	TGTGCCAGCAGTTACTCGGCAGGGCTGGATACGCAGTATTTT
TRBD1	TRBV29-1	few	TRBJ2-7	CSAGQGDVNEQYF	TGCAGCGCTGGACAGGGCGATGTGAACGAGCAGTACTTC
TRBD1	TRBV29-1	few	TRBJ2-4	CSGTTGGNIQYF	TGCAGCGGGACGACAGGGGGAAACATTCAGTACTTC
.	TRBV25-1	.	TRBJ2-7	CASSEFGVSVHEQYF	TGTGCCAGCAGTGAATTCGGGGTGTCCGTCCACGAGCAGTACTTC
TRBD2	TRBV20-1	.	TRBJ2-3	CSVGLLAGAADTQYF	TGCAGTGTGGGCCTCCTAGCGGGAGCGGCAGATACGCAGTATTTT
.	TRBV4-3	.	TRBJ2-5	CASSQASGYNEQYF	TGCGCCAGCAGCCAAGCCTCCGGTTACAATGAGCAGTACTTC
.	TRBV12-3/TRBV12-4	.	TRBJ1-6	CASSLGWPLHF	TGTGCCAGCAGCCTCGGTTGGCCCCTCCACTTT
.	TRBV24-1	few	TRBJ2-3	CATCDGDTQYF	TGTGCCACCTGTGACGGAGATACGCAGTATTTT
.	TRBV27	.	TRBJ2-5	CASSLVDRGTQYF	TGTGCCAGCAGTCTTGTTGACCGGGGGACCCAGTACTTC
TRBD2	TRBV12-3/TRBV12-4	.	TRBJ2-5	CASSLEATSLDEQYF	TGTGCCAGCAGTTTAGAGGCGACTAGCTTAGATGAGCAGTACTTC
TRBD2	TRBV20-1	.	TRBJ2-7	CSARVTGTSGATSYEQYF	TGCAGTGCTAGAGTTACCGGGACTAGCGGGGCCACCTCCTACGAGCAGTACTTC
TRBD1	TRBV27	few	TRBJ1-2	CASQLGQGAGYTF	TGTGCCAGCCAACTAGGACAGGGGGCTGGCTACACCTTC
.	TRBV19	.	TRBJ1-2	CASATSGGYTF	TGTGCCAGTGCCACCTCGGGTGGCTACACCTTC
.	TRBV4-3	few	TRBJ1-2	CASSQVPGSGGYTF	TGCGCCAGCAGCCAGGTCCCGGGATCTGGGGGCTACACCTTC
TRBD2	TRBV29-1	.	TRBJ2-5	CSVDGTSGTLGETQYF	TGCAGCGTTGATGGGACTAGCGGAACCTTGGGAGAGACCCAGTACTTC
TRBD2	TRBV6-5	.	TRBJ2-2	CASSYNPGLAGGGAGELFF	TGTGCCAGCAGTTACAACCCAGGACTAGCGGGAGGCGGGGCCGGGGAGCTGTTTTTT
.	TRBV6-5	.	TRBJ1-2	CASSRTRTYGYTF	TGTGCCAGCAGTCGAACCCGGACGTATGGCTACACCTTC
TRBD2	TRBV6-1	.	TRBJ2-1	CASSGTSGMWDEQFF	TGTGCCAGCAGTGGGACTAGCGGGATGTGGGATGAGCAGTTCTTC
.	TRBV7-9	few	TRBJ2-7	CASSLALRGDYEQYF	TGTGCCAGCAGCTTAGCGCTAAGGGGGGACTACGAGCAGTACTTC
TRBD2	TRBV6-5	few	TRBJ2-3	CASSYGTSGGDTQYF	TGTGCCAGCAGTTACGGGACTAGCGGGGGAGATACGCAGTATTTT
TRBD1	TRBV11-2	.	TRBJ2-7	CASRAPGLTGGSYEQYF	TGTGCCAGCAGGGCACCCGGCCTTACAGGGGGCTCCTACGAGCAGTACTTC
.	TRBV6-6	.	TRBJ1-1	CASSPEGRRNTEAFF	TGTGCCAGCAGTCCTGAGGGGCGTAGAAACACTGAAGCTTTCTTT
TRBD1	TRBV5-1	.	TRBJ1-4	CASSPGQGPEKLFF	TGCGCCAGCAGCCCGGGACAGGGTCCTGAAAAACTGTTTTTT
.	TRBV11-2	.	TRBJ1-6	CASSLDPGAASPLHF	TGTGCCAGCAGCTTAGACCCAGGGGCGGCCTCACCCCTCCACTTT
TRBD2	TRBV29-1	.	TRBJ2-2	CSVPTGEGNTGELFF	TGCAGCGTACCGACTGGGGAGGGGAACACCGGGGAGCTGTTTTTT
TRBD2	TRBV12-3/TRBV12-4	few	TRBJ2-5	CASSLGGGVGTQYF	TGTGCCAGCAGTTTAGGCGGGGGGGTAGGGACCCAGTACTTC
TRBD1	TRBV29-1	few	TRBJ2-7	CSVDPGDRVSNEQYF	TGCAGCGTTGATCCCGGCGACAGGGTATCCAACGAGCAGTACTTC
TRBD1	TRBV15	.	TRBJ1-5	CATSRDRGSGQPQHF	TGTGCCACCAGCAGGGACAGGGGCTCAGGGCAGCCCCAGCATTTT